The 5 T cell receptor beta chains below all came from one sample that was sequenced in a study of vaccination and CD4 T cells after COVID-19. Which antigens these TCRs recognize remains unknown. The treatment: approximately 9-day PBMC culture with coronavirus spike peptide pools or control peptides (ViraFEST assay). Sequence data for DNA of cultured CD4+ T cells were generated by the Oncomine TCR Beta short-read assay. TCRdb called the PCR reads again in MiXCR, with one record for every CDR3 protein. The sample has around 15,000 distinct CDR3 sequences, around 38% seen once. Material: cultured CD4+ T cells from blood. These receptor sequences come from a human donor with COVID-19.

This chain uses TRBV28 with TRBJ2-7; 9 nucleotides match TRBD1. V dropped 6 bases and J dropped 0; count of bases not matched to a gene: 3. The CDR3 sequence is 14 residues long. CDR1 and CDR2 from the germline V gene are MDHEN and SYDVKM. DNA for the CDR3: TGTGCCAGCAGAAGACAGGGGGACTCCTACGAGCAGTACTTC. Translated, it gives CASRRQGDSYEQYF.

By share, this clonotype counts as large. V usage is TRBV20-1 and J usage is TRBJ2-5; unclear D gene. This CDR3 is built from 12 residues. Germline V gene data show CDR1 as DFQATT and CDR2 as SNEGSKA (reference sequence). V was trimmed by 1 base and J by 4 bases, leaving 7 bases between them. CDR3 DNA: TGCAGTGCTAGAGCGGTCGCAGAGACCCAGTACTTC. This gives the protein CSARAVAETQYF.

The table lists this clonotype with a few counts. The chain links TRBV5-4 to TRBJ2-5; TRBD2 aligns across 8 bases. Germline V gene sequence: CDR1 SGHNT, CDR2 YYREEE (reference sequence). CDR3 size: 14 residues. Losses at the gene ends were 5 bases for V and 5 bases for J; bases not matched to a gene: 8. This chain's CDR3 is CASRSGGAGETQYF. In DNA form, the CDR3 reads TGTGCCAGCAGGTCGGGGGGGGCAGGGGAGACCCAGTACTTC.

The J gene is TRBJ1-4, the V gene TRBV6-4; D is possibly TRBD1 (6 bases). The germline V gene has CDR1 MRHNA and CDR2 SNTAGT. V lost 3 bases to trimming and J lost 4 bases, with 9 bases between them. The CDR3 runs to 14 residues. In DNA, the CDR3 is TGTGCCAGCAGTGAAGAGGGGGTTAATGAAAAACTGTTTTTT. Translated: CASSEEGVNEKLFF.

This clonotype was counted a few times. The chain uses TRBV20-1 and TRBJ1-1, with D possibly being TRBD1 (5 bases). This CDR3 has 15 amino acids. Trimming stripped 1 base from V and 1 base from J, with 13 bases between. Germline lookup yields CDR1 DFQATT and CDR2 SNEGSKA (reference sequence). CDR3 bases: TGCAGTGCTAGAGGAGAAACAGGCTCGAACACTGAAGCTTTCTTT. Its protein product is CSARGETGSNTEAFF.